This T cell receptor beta chain was sequenced in a study of TIL therapy for anti-PD-1-resistant metastatic lung cancer. Study background: Tumors carried a median about 1.5 non-synonymous mutations per megabase. Whole-study findings and limits: Many TIL product clones were absent from baseline tumor, suggesting clonal contraction.

Sequencing used immunoSEQ v3. Sequencing depth was approximately 1.8 million read pairs for survey level, roughly 4.5-6.5 million for deep. The repertoire was sequenced with immunoSEQ multiplex PCR; TCRdb's copy has only in-frame clones and lacks some. Counted here are more than 10,000 clones, around three fifths occurring once; the ten biggest clones make up roughly an eighth. The CDR3 consists of 14 residues. The V end was cut by 8 bases, the J end by 1 base, with 14 bases between. Germline lookup yields CDR1 MNHEY and CDR2 SVGAGI. Time point indicated: pre-treatment sample, taken before nivolumab and TIL therapy. The tumor samples were excised metastases, mostly pleural nodules or supraclavicular lymph nodes. Adults with stage 4 NSCLC were enrolled in a phase I trial. For this clone: Antigen specificity is unknown.

The chain links TRBV6-5 to TRBJ1-2, with TRBD1 as a possible D gene (6 bases). This sample comprised tumor tissue, obtained at baseline. The TCR originated in a person aged 25 to 85 with non-small cell lung cancer. CDR3 sequence: CASRRGGVNYGYTF. In DNA, the CDR3 is TGTGCCAGCCGGAGGGGGGGCGTTAACTATGGCTACACCTTC.